Sequencing of this T cell receptor (beta chain) was carried out in a study of T cell repertoires in cytomegalovirus infection. Looking at the study overall: Matching HLA type, along with CMV infection, was indicated by public TCR beta signatures. Overall study results and limits: There were carriers of CMV plus the relevant HLA, and cumulative public TCR beta family frequency identified them.

TCRdb used MiXCR to reprocess the reads, holding one entry per CDR3 protein. Here the sample spans about 470,000 distinct CDR3 sequences, about 39% being singletons. A few counts support this clonotype. Its specificity is unknown. Germline values: CDR1 SGHNT, CDR2 YENEEA. With V trimmed by 5 bases and J by 9 bases, 3 bases remained unmatched. The CDR3 runs to 12 residues. The receptor comes from a human donor in good health (CMV status not recorded). Some clones in this sample may be carry-over from other donors' samples. Sequenced material: cultured PBMCs, taken from culture after CMV antigen stimulation. V usage is TRBV11-3 and J usage is TRBJ2-1; the match to TRBD2 covers 8 bases. The CDR3 DNA reads as TGTGCCAGCAGCCATAGCGGGATTGAGCAGTTCTTC. Translating it yields CASSHSGIEQFF.